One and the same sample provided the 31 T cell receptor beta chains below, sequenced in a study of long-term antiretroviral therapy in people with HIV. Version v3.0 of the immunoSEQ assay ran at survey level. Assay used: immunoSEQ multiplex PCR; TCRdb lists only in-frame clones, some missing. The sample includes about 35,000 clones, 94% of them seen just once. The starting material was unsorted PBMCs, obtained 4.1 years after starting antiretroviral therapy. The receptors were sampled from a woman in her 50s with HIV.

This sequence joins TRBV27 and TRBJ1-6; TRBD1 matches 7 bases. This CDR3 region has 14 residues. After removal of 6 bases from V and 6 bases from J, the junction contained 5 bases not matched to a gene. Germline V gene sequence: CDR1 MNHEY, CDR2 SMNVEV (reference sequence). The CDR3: CASSPTGVNSPLHF. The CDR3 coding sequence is TGTGCCAGCAGCCCTACAGGGGTTAATTCACCCCTCCACTTT.

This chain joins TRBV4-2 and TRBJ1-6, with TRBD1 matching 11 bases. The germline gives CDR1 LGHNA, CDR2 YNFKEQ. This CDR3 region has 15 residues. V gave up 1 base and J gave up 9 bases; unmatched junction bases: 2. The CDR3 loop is CASSQGTGGSSPLHF. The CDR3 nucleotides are TGTGCCAGCAGCCAAGGGACAGGGGGCTCTTCACCCCTCCACTTT.

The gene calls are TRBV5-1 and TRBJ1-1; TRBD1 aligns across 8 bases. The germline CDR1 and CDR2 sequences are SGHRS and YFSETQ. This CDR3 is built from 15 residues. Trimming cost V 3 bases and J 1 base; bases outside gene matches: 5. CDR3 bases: TGCGCCAGCAGCTCTACCACAGGGGGGAACACTGAAGCTTTCTTT. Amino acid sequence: CASSSTTGGNTEAFF.

CDR3 region: CASSRDRDGNTIYF. The CDR3 DNA follows: TGTGCCAGCAGTAGAGACAGGGATGGAAACACCATATATTTT. V and J are TRBV6-5 and TRBJ1-3; 7 bases align to TRBD1. J was trimmed by 3 bases and V by 5 bases; bases with no gene match: 4. The CDR3 length is 14 residues. CDR1 is MNHEY, CDR2 SVGAGI, per germline.

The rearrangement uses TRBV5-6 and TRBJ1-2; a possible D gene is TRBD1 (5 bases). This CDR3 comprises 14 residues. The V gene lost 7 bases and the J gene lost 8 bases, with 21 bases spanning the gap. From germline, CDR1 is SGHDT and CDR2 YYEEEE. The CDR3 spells CASGGTHSGGGYTF. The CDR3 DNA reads TGTGCCAGCGGAGGGACTCACAGTGGTGGGGGCTACACCTTC.

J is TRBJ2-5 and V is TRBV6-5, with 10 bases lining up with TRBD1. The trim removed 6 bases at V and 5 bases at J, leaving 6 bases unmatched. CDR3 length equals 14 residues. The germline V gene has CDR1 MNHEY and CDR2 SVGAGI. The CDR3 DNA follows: TGTGCCAGCAGGGGGACAGGGGTGCGTGAGACCCAGTACTTC. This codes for CASRGTGVRETQYF.

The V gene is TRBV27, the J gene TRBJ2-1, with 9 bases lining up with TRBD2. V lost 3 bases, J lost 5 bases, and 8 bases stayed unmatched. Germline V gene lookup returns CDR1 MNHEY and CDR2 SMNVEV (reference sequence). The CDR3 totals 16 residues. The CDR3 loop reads CASSFTSGGKDNEQFF. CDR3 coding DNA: TGTGCCAGCAGTTTCACGAGCGGGGGGAAGGACAATGAGCAGTTCTTC.

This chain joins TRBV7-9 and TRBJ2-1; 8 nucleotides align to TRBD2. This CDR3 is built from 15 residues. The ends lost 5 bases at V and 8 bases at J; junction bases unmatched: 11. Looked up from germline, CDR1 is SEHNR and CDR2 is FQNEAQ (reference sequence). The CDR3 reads CASSPMTSVVHEQFF. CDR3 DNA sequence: TGTGCCAGCAGCCCGATGACTAGCGTGGTTCATGAGCAGTTCTTC.

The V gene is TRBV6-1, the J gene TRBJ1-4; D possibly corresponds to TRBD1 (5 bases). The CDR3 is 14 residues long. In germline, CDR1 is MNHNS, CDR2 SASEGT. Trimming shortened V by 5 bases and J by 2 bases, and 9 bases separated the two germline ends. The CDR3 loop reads CASSSGRTNEKLFF. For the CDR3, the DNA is TGTGCCAGCAGTTCAGGGAGGACTAATGAAAAACTGTTTTTT.

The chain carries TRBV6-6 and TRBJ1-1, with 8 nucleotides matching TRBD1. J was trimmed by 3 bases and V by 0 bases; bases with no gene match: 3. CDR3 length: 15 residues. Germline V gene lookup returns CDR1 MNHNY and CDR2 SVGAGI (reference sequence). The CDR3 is CASSYSTGVDTEAFF. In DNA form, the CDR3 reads TGTGCCAGCAGTTACTCGACAGGGGTCGACACTGAAGCTTTCTTT.

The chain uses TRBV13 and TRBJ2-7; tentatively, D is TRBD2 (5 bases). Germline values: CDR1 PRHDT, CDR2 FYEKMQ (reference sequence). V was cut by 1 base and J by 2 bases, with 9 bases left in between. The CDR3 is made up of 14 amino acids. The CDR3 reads CASSLAADTYEQYF. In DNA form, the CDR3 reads TGTGCCAGCAGCTTAGCAGCGGATACCTACGAGCAGTACTTC. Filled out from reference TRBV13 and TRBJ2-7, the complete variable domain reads AAGVIQSPRHLIKEKRETATLKCYPIPRHDTVYWYQQGPGQDPQFLISFYEKMQSDKGSIPDRFSAQQFSDYHSELNMSSLELGDSALYFCASSLAADTYEQYFGPGTRLTVT.

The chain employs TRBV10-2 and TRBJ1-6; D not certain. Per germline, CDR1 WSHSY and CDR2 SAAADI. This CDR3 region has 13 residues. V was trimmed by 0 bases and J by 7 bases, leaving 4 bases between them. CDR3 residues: CASSESANSPLHF. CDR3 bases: TGCGCCAGCAGTGAGTCAGCCAATTCACCCCTCCACTTT.

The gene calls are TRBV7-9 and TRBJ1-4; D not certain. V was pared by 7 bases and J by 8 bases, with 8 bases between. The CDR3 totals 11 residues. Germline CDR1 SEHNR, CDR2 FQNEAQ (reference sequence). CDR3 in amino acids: CASTPGEKLFF. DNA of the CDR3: TGTGCCAGCACCCCGGGCGAAAAACTGTTTTTT.

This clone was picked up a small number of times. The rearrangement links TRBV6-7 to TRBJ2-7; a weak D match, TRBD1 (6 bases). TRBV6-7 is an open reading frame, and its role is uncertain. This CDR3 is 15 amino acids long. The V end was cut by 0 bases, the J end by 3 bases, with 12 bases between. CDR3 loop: CASSYSPDRRYEQYF. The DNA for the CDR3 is TGTGCCAGCAGTTACTCCCCGGACAGACGCTACGAGCAGTACTTC.

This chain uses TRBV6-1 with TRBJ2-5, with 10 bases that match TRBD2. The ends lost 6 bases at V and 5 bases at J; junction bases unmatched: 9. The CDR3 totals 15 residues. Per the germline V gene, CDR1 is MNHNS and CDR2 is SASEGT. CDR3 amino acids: CASRPSGGALETQYF. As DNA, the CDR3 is TGTGCCAGCAGACCGAGCGGGGGGGCCTTGGAGACCCAGTACTTC.

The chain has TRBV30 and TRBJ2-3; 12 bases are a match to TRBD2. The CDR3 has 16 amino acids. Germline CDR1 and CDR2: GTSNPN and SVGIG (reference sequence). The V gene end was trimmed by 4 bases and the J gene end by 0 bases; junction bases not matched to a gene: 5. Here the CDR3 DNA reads TGTGCCTGGACTTATGGGACTAGCGGGAGCACAGATACGCAGTATTTT. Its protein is CAWTYGTSGSTDTQYF. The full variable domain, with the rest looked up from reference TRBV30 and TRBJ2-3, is SQTIHQWPATLVQPVGSPLSLECTVEGTSNPNLYWYRQAAGRGLQLLFYSVGIGQISSEVPQNLSASRPQDRQFILSSKKLLLSDSGFYLCAWTYGTSGSTDTQYFGPGTRLTVL.

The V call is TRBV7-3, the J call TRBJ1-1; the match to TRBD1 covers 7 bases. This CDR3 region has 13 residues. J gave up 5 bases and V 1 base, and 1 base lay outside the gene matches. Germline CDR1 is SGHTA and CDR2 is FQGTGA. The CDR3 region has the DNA TGTGCCAGCAGCTTAATACAGGGGACTGAAGCTTTCTTT. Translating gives CASSLIQGTEAFF.

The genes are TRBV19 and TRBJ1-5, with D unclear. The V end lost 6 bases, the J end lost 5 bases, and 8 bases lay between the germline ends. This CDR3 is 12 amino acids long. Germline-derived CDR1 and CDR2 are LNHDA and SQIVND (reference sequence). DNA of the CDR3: TGTGCCAGTAGGAGGGAGGATCAGCCCCAGCATTTT. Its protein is CASRREDQPQHF.

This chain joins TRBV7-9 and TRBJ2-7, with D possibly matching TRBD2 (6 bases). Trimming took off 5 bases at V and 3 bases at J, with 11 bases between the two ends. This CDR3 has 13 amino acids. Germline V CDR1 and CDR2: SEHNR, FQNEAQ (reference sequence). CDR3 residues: CASSAGLRYEQYF. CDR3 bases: TGTGCCAGCAGCGCGGGACTCCGCTACGAGCAGTACTTC.

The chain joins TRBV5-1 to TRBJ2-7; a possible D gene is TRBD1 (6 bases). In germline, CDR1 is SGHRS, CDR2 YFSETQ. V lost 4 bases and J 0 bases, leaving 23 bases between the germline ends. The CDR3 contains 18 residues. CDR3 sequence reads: CASSIPADRQAFSYEQYF. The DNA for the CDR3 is TGCGCCAGCAGCATACCGGCGGATCGACAGGCATTCTCCTACGAGCAGTACTTC.

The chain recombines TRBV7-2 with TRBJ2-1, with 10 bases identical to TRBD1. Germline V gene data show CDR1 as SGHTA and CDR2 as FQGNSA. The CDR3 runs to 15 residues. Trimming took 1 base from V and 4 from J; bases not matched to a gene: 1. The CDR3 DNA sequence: TGTGCCAGCAGCTTAGGACAGGGGGCGTACAATGAGCAGTTCTTC. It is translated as CASSLGQGAYNEQFF.

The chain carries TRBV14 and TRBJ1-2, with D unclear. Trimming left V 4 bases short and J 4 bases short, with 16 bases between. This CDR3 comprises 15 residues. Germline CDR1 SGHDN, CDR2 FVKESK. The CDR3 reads CASSPIGSGFYGYTF. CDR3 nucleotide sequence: TGTGCCAGCAGCCCCATTGGCTCGGGGTTCTATGGCTACACCTTC.

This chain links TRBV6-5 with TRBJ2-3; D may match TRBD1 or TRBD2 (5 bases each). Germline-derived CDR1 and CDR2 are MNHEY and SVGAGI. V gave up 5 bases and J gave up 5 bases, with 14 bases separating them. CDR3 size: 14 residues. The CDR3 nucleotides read TGTGCCAGCAGTCGATGGGGGTGGGAAGATACGCAGTATTTT. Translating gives CASSRWGWEDTQYF.

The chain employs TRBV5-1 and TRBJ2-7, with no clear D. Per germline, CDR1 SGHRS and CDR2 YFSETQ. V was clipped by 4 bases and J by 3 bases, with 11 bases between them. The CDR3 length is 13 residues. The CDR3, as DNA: TGCGCCAGCAGCCCACTGATCGACTACGAGCAGTACTTC. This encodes CASSPLIDYEQYF.

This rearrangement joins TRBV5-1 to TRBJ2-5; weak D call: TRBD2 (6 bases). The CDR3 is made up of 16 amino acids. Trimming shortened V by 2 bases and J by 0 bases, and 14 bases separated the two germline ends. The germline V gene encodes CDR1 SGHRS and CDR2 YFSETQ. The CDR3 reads CASSFGVGGNQETQYF. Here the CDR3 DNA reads TGCGCCAGCAGCTTTGGGGTGGGGGGAAACCAAGAGACCCAGTACTTC.

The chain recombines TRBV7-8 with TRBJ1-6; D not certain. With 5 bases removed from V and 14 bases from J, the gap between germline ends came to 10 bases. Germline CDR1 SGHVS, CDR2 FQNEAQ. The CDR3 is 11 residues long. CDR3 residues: CASSDSVSLHF. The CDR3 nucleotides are TGTGCCAGCAGCGACTCCGTCTCCCTCCACTTT.

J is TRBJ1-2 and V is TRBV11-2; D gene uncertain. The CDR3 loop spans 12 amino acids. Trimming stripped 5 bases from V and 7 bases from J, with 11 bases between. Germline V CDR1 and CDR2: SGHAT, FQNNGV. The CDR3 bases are TGTGCCAGCAGCCCCTCGGTTGGTGGCTACACCTTC. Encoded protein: CASSPSVGGYTF.

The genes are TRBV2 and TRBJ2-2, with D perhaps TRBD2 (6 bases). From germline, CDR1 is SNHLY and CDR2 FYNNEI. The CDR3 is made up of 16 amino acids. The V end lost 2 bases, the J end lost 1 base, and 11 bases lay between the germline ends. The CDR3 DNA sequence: TGTGCCAGCAGTGAACGCGGCGGGGAGAACACCGGGGAGCTGTTTTTT. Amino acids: CASSERGGENTGELFF. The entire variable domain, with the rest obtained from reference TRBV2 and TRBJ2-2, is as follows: EPEVTQTPSHQVTQMGQEVILRCVPISNHLYFYWYRQILGQKVEFLVSFYNNEISEKSEIFDDQFSVERPDGSNFTLKIRSTKLEDSAMYFCASSERGGENTGELFFGEGSRLTVL.

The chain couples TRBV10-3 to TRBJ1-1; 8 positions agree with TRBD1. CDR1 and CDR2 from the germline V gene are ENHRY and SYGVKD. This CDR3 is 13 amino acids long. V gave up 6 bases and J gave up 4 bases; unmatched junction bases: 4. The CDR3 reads CAIRDRGATEAFF. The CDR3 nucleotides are TGTGCCATCAGAGACAGGGGTGCCACTGAAGCTTTCTTT.

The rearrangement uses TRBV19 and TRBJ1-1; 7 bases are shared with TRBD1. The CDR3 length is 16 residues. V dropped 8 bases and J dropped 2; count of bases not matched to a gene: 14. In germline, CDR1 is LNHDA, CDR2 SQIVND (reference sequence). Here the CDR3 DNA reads TGTGCCAGTCGCTGGACGCGGGACAGTCCAAACACTGAAGCTTTCTTT. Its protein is CASRWTRDSPNTEAFF.

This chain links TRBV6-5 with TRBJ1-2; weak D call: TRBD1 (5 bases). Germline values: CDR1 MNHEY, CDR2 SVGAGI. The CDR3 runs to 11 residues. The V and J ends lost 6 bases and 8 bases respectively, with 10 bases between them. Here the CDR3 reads CASRGTLGYTF. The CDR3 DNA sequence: TGTGCCAGCAGGGGGACCCTGGGCTACACCTTC.